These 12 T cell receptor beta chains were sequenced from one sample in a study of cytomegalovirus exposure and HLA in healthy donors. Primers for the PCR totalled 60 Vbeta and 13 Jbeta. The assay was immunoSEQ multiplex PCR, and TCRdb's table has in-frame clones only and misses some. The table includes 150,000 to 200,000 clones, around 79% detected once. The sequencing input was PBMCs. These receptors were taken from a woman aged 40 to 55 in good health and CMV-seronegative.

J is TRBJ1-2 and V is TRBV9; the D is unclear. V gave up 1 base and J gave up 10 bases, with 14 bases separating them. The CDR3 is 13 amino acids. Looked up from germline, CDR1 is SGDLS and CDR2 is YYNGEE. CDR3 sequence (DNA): TGTGCCAGCAGCGTAAGTCCTCGGGAGGCCTACACCTTC. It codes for CASSVSPREAYTF.

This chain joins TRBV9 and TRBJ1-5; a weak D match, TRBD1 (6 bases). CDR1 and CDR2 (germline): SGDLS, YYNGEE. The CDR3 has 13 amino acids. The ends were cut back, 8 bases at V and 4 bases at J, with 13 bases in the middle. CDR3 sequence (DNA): TGTGCCAGTTCAGGGGCACCGAATCAGCCCCAGCATTTT. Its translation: CASSGAPNQPQHF.

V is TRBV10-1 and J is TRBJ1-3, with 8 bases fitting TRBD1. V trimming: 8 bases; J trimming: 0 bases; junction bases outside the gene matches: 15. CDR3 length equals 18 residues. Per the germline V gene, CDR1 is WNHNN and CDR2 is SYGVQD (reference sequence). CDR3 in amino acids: CASLPRQGPSHSGNTIYF. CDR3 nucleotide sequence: TGCGCCAGCCTCCCTAGACAGGGGCCTTCACACTCTGGAAACACCATATATTTT.

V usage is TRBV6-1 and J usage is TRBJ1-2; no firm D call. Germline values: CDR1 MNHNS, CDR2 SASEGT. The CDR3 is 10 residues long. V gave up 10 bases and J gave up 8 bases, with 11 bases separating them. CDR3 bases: TGTGCCACCCGGGTCGAGGGCTACACCTTC. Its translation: CATRVEGYTF.

The CDR3 DNA reads TGTGCCAGTAGGCCGGGACATAGTAGCAATCAGCCCCAGCATTTT. Translating it yields CASRPGHSSNQPQHF. The J gene is TRBJ1-5, the V gene TRBV19, with D perhaps matching TRBD1 (6 bases). The CDR3 spans 15 residues. In germline, CDR1 is LNHDA, CDR2 SQIVND (reference sequence). Trimming stripped 6 bases from V and 0 bases from J, with 12 bases between.

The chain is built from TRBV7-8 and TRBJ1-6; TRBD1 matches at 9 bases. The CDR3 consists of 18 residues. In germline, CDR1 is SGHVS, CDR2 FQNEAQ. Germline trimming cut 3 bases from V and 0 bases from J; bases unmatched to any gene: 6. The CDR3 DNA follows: TGTGCCAGCAGCTTCTTAGGGACAGGGAGCTCCTATAATTCACCCCTCCACTTT. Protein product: CASSFLGTGSSYNSPLHF.

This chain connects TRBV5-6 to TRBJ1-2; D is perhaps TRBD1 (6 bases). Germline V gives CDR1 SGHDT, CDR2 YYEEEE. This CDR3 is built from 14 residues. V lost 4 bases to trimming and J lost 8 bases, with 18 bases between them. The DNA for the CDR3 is TGTGCCAGCAGCCCGCCGTACAGGGATGAAGGCTACACCTTC. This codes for CASSPPYRDEGYTF.

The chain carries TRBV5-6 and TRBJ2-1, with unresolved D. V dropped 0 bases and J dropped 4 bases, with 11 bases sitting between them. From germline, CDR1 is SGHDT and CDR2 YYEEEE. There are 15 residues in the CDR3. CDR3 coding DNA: TGTGCCAGCAGCTTGGACAGAAGGTTTTACAATGAGCAGTTCTTC. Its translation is CASSLDRRFYNEQFF.

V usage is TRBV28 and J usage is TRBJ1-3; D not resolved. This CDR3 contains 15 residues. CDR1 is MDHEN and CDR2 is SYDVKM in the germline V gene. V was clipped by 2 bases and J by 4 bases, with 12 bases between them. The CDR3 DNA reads TGTGCCAGCAGTTTAGAGAGGGTCCGCGGAAACACCATATATTTT. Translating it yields CASSLERVRGNTIYF.

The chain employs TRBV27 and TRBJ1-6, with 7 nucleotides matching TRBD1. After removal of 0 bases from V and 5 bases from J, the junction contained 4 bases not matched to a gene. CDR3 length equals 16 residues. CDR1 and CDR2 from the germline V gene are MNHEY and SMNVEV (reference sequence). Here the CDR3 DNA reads TGTGCCAGCAGTTTATCACAGGGGTGGGATAATTCACCCCTCCACTTT. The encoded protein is CASSLSQGWDNSPLHF.

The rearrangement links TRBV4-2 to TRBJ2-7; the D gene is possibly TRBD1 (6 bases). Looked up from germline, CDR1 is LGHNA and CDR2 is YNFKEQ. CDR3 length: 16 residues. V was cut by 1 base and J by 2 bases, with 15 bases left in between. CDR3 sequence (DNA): TGTGCCAGCAGCCAAGGGATCTCGAAGGGGGCCTACGAGCAGTACTTC. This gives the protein CASSQGISKGAYEQYF.

DNA of the CDR3: TGTGCCAGCAGTACGACAGGGAATGGCTACACCTTC. Amino acids: CASSTTGNGYTF. The rearrangement links TRBV6-5 to TRBJ1-2; 7 nucleotides agree with TRBD1. Trimming removed 5 bases from V and 6 bases from J; junction bases left unmatched: 3. The CDR3 extends over 12 amino acids. Germline CDR1 is MNHEY and CDR2 is SVGAGI.